This TCR beta chain is from a study of T cell responses to AZD1222 COVID-19 vaccine. Study information: Recipients boosted at about 4 weeks or about 12 weeks are pooled. Study-wide points: Unmutated variant regions reportedly attract nearly half of all spike-specific TCRs.

Remarks on this clone: The antigen is unknown.

There are 12 residues in the CDR3. V shed 6 bases and J shed 6 bases, with 8 bases lying between them. Some clones are missing from TCRdb's copy, which holds only in-frame ones; the method was immunoSEQ multiplex PCR. Of roughly 130,000 clones in the sample, around 90% were seen once. The clonotype was recovered from an adult in good health. The V call is TRBV12-3 or TRBV12-4, the J call TRBJ1-4; TRBD1 is a possible D gene (6 bases). This sample comprised peripheral blood, obtained on day 0 of AZD1222 vaccination. The DNA of the CDR3 is TGTGCCAGCAGCCCAGGGGATGAAAAACTGTTTTTT. Amino acid sequence: CASSPGDEKLFF.